The 9 T cell receptor beta chains presented below share a single source sample, sequenced in a study of response to subunit inactivated influenza vaccine. Via MiXCR, TCRdb re-called the RT-PCR reads, giving one row per CDR3 protein. The sample includes 650,000 to 850,000 distinct CDR3 sequences, around 13% of them seen just once. Sample: PBMCs from blood, taken around 15 days before vaccination. The receptor set was obtained from a man over 45 who received an inactivated influenza vaccine.

The J gene is TRBJ2-6, the V gene TRBV24-1; D is unclear. Germline V gene data show CDR1 as KGHDR and CDR2 as SFDVKD. The CDR3 sequence is 11 residues long. The CDR3 loop reads CADTGANVLTF. The DNA for the CDR3 is TGTGCAGATACTGGGGCCAACGTCCTGACTTTC.

The chain is built from TRBV6-2 or TRBV6-3 and TRBJ2-5; 8 bases fit TRBD2. V trimming: 2 bases; J trimming: 1 base; junction bases outside the gene matches: 3. In germline, CDR1 is MNHEY, CDR2 SVGEGT. The CDR3 is made up of 15 amino acids. The CDR3 DNA sequence: TGTGCCAGCAGTTACCGCAGCGGGGGCCAAGAGACCCAGTACTTC. Translation: CASSYRSGGQETQYF.

This clonotype has just a few counts. This chain connects TRBV5-1 to TRBJ2-3; 12 bases line up with TRBD2. This CDR3 is built from 17 residues. The germline V gene has CDR1 SGHRS and CDR2 YFSETQ. J gave up 1 base and V 2 bases, and 5 bases lay outside the gene matches. In DNA, the CDR3 is TGCGCCAGCAGCTTAAAACGGACTAGCGGGGGCACAGATACGCAGTATTTT. Its protein product is CASSLKRTSGGTDTQYF.

This clonotype showed up just a few times. V usage is TRBV11-2 and J usage is TRBJ2-4; TRBD1 aligns across 8 bases. The CDR3 has 15 amino acids. Germline V gene sequence: CDR1 SGHAT, CDR2 FQNNGV. J lost 1 base, V lost 4 bases, and 3 bases had no gene match. The CDR3 spells CASSSYRGAKNIQYF. The CDR3 DNA follows: TGTGCCAGCAGCTCCTACAGGGGGGCCAAAAACATTCAGTACTTC.

The chain has TRBV19 and TRBJ2-3; TRBD2 is a possible D gene (6 bases). The CDR3 loop spans 14 amino acids. V was cut by 5 bases and J by 6 bases, with 15 bases left in between. CDR1 is LNHDA and CDR2 is SQIVND in the germline V gene (reference sequence). The DNA of the CDR3 is TGTGCCAGTAGTTCCTACCCGGGGGTGGATACGCAGTATTTT. Protein sequence: CASSSYPGVDTQYF.

This rearrangement joins TRBV7-2 to TRBJ2-2, with unresolved D. From germline, CDR1 is SGHTA and CDR2 FQGNSA. This CDR3 comprises 13 residues. Between the trimmed V and J ends, which lost 5 bases and 7 bases, there was a span of 11 bases. The CDR3 loop is CASSLPRIGELFF. In DNA, the CDR3 is TGTGCCAGCAGCCTTCCTAGAATCGGGGAGCTGTTTTTT.

The chain uses TRBV7-6 and TRBJ2-6; D ambiguous. Trimming cost V 1 base and J 0 bases, with 10 bases left between them. This CDR3 spans 17 amino acids. CDR1 and CDR2 (germline): SGHVS, FNYEAQ. CDR3 amino acids: CASSLEGGNSGANVLTF. The CDR3 bases are TGTGCCAGCAGCTTAGAGGGCGGAAACTCTGGGGCCAACGTCCTGACTTTC.

This clonotype was detected many times. This chain joins TRBV12-3 or TRBV12-4 and TRBJ1-5; 8 bases are a match to TRBD1. After removal of 4 bases from V and 2 bases from J, the junction contained 10 bases not matched to a gene. The CDR3 runs 17 residues. Here the CDR3 DNA reads TGTGCCAGCAGTTCCGCGGGGGTGACAGGGGGCAATCAGCCCCAGCATTTT. Its translation: CASSSAGVTGGNQPQHF.

The V call is TRBV6-2 or TRBV6-3, the J call TRBJ2-7; D is perhaps TRBD1 (6 bases). Germline assignment: CDR1 MNHEY and CDR2 SVGEGT. The CDR3 length is 13 residues. V was clipped by 8 bases and J by 3 bases, with 14 bases between them. This chain's CDR3 is CASATGHRYEQYF. CDR3 in DNA: TGTGCCAGCGCCACGGGACATCGCTACGAGCAGTACTTC.